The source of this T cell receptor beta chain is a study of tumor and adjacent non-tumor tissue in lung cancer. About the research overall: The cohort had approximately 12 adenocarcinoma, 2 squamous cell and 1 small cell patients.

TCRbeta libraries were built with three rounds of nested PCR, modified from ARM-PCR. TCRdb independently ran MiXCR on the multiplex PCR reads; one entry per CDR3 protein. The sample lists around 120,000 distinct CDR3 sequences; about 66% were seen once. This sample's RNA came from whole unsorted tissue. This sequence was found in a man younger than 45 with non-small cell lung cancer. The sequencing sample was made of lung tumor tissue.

The CDR3 loop reads CATSDMGGSYNEQFF. CDR3 bases: TGTGCCACCAGTGATATGGGGGGCTCATACAATGAGCAGTTCTTC. The genes are TRBV24-1 and TRBJ2-1; either TRBD1 or TRBD2 may supply D (6 bases each). Looked up from germline, CDR1 is KGHDR and CDR2 is SFDVKD. The length of the CDR3 is 15 residues. V lost 3 bases and J lost 4, with 12 bases in between.